This TCR beta chain was sequenced in a study of blood T cell repertoires in COVID-19 (dated by TCRdb to 2020 to 2021). General notes on the study: The collaborator samples originated in the United States, Italy and Spain and spanned the acute and convalescent phases of COVID-19. The repertoires were made available in a free public database intended to serve as a resource for research on the immune response to SARS-CoV-2. The prospective study material was composed of cDNA or gDNA derived from T cells, B-cell-depleted T cells, or PBMCs. The samples were drawn from two sources: the first 160 participants of the ongoing ImmuneRACE study, and some 1,300 subjects contributed by 6 global collaborators. Where available, HLA class I and class II types were obtained from metadata supplied by the sample provider rather than from assay-based typing. Subjects who had been exposed to COVID-19, were actively infected with it, or had recovered from it provided the deeply sampled blood TCRbeta repertoires that made up the dataset. Nearly every sample came with metadata listing a de-identified subject ID, COVID-19 status, age in years and sex. Study-level results and caveats: Clinical and demographic metadata were provided uncurated, with the amount varying by source and participant.

TCRbeta CDR3 regions were amplified from genomic DNA by means of the immunoSEQ Assay, a bias-controlled multiplex PCR. As for the authors' bioinformatics: The number of nucleated cells in each sample was estimated from the amplification of reference gene primers within the assay. To quantify the absolute abundance of each unique TCRbeta CDR3 rearrangement, sequence reads were collapsed and filtered. For each sample, productive Simpson clonality was calculated as the square root of Simpson's diversity index across productive rearrangements. TCRdb limited this immuneACCESS table to in-frame rearrangements with V and J called. A share of clones is missing; checked studies link under half to unresolved V genes, and the rest is unexplained. The DNA gave D and trimming, while V, J and clone size come from that table. Recorded for this sample are 110,000 to 150,000 clones; around 80% of them occurred a single time. 5% to 7.5% of the sample goes to the ten largest clones.

Turning to this clone: Its antigen is currently not known. Base quality data are lacking; no much larger clone is found one base away.

The collaborating institutions used their own protocols to collect whole blood in K2EDTA tubes. For TCRbeta analysis, collaborators shipped samples as frozen whole blood, isolated PBMCs, or DNA extracted from either of those sample types. The germline V gene provides CDR1 KGHSH and CDR2 LQKENI. From the cysteine through the phenylalanine, the CDR3 covers 11 amino acids. Solely the CDR3 DNA is kept, with 33 bases framed from the first base. V is cut by 5 bases and J by 5 bases, and the space between the germline ends is 6 bases. The chain couples TRBV18 to TRBJ2-5; TRBD2 is perhaps the D gene, given 5 matching bases. The sequencing sample was made of peripheral blood. The clonotype originates from a human donor in a cohort sampled during active COVID-19. The bases read TGTGCCAGCTCAGGGGAGGAGACCCAGTACTTC. Its amino acids are CASSGEETQYF.